The 9 T cell receptor beta chains given below trace back to one sample, sequenced in a study of T cell changes during pregnancy in multiple sclerosis. The data were produced by immunoSEQ multiplex PCR, yet TCRdb's version contains in-frame clones alone and is incomplete. Of 46,000 or so clones in the sample, just under 95% were seen once. The source material was CD8+ T cells from peripheral blood mononuclear cells, sampled after pregnancy. The receptors were gathered from a female donor with multiple sclerosis, enrolled in a pregnancy study.

V usage is TRBV7-2 and J usage is TRBJ2-2; unclear D gene. This CDR3 has 14 residues. Looked up from germline, CDR1 is SGHTA and CDR2 is FQGNSA. The germline V and J ends were trimmed by 1 base and 3 bases, with 6 bases remaining between them. The CDR3 DNA reads as TGTGCCAGCAGCTTAGGGGCAGACACCGGGGAGCTGTTTTTT. Translating it yields CASSLGADTGELFF.

The rearrangement joins TRBV7-6 to TRBJ2-1; no clear D. Germline V gene lookup returns CDR1 SGHVS and CDR2 FNYEAQ. CDR3 length equals 14 residues. The V gene lost 4 bases and the J gene lost 6 bases, with 13 bases spanning the gap. The CDR3, as DNA: TGTGCCAGCAGCTCCTCTCGACTGTCCAATGAGCAGTTCTTC. It is translated as CASSSSRLSNEQFF. Full variable domain (missing parts from reference TRBV7-6 and TRBJ2-1): GAGVSQSPRYKVTKRGQDVALRCDPISGHVSLYWYRQALGQGPEFLTYFNYEAQQDKSGLPNDRFSAERPEGSISTLTIQRTEQRDSAMYRCASSSSRLSNEQFFGPGTRLTVL.

This clone was seen just once. The chain couples TRBV5-8 to TRBJ2-3; D gene uncertain. The CDR3 extends over 12 amino acids. Trimming left V 3 bases short and J 11 bases short, with 13 bases between. Germline V lookup: CDR1 SGHTS, CDR2 YDEGEE. The CDR3: CASSSNTPWQYF. CDR3 DNA: TGTGCCAGCAGCTCAAACACACCCTGGCAGTATTTT.

This clone was observed a few times. This specimen includes other DNA sequences encoding the same CDR3. The chain has TRBV7-9 and TRBJ2-3; no clear D. This CDR3 region has 15 residues. The ends were cut back, 5 bases at V and 0 bases at J, with 12 bases in the middle. Germline assignment: CDR1 SEHNR and CDR2 FQNEAQ (reference sequence). The CDR3 spells CASSPPGSSTDTQYF. The DNA of the CDR3 is TGTGCCAGCAGCCCCCCGGGTTCTAGCACAGATACGCAGTATTTT. Full variable domain (remainder filled in from reference TRBV7-9 and TRBJ2-3): DTGVSQNPRHKITKRGQNVTFRCDPISEHNRLYWYRQTLGQGPEFLTYFQNEAQLEKSRLLSDRFSAERPKGSFSTLEIQRTEQGDSAMYLCASSPPGSSTDTQYFGPGTRLTVL.

The chain couples TRBV6-1 to TRBJ2-1, with D unresolved. V lost 1 base to trimming and J lost 9 bases, with 10 bases between them. The CDR3 runs 13 residues. The germline gives CDR1 MNHNS, CDR2 SASEGT. Here the CDR3 reads CASSEDLLSEQFF. CDR3 nucleotides: TGTGCCAGCAGTGAAGACCTTCTGAGTGAGCAGTTCTTC.

The chain combines TRBV14 with TRBJ2-1, with 7 bases fitting TRBD1. Germline V gene sequence: CDR1 SGHDN, CDR2 FVKESK. The CDR3 runs 16 residues. V shed 0 bases, J shed 2 bases, and the junction held 4 bases outside the gene matches. CDR3 bases: TGTGCCAGCAGCCAAGAAACAGGGGCCCCCTACAATGAGCAGTTCTTC. Protein product: CASSQETGAPYNEQFF.

The V and J genes are TRBV27 and TRBJ1-1, with D possibly being TRBD1 (6 bases). This CDR3 spans 12 amino acids. The germline CDR1 and CDR2 sequences are MNHEY and SMNVEV (reference sequence). With 1 base removed from V and 11 bases from J, the gap between germline ends came to 11 bases. Written as DNA, the CDR3 is TGTGCCAGCAGTTTATTCGGGCAGGGGGCTTTCTTT. It encodes CASSLFGQGAFF.

The J gene is TRBJ2-5, the V gene TRBV7-9, with 8 bases identical to TRBD1. This CDR3 is built from 16 residues. V gave up 1 base and J gave up 2 bases; unmatched junction bases: 6. CDR1 and CDR2 from the germline V gene are SEHNR and FQNEAQ (reference sequence). CDR3 amino acids: CASSLEFRGRQETQYF. The CDR3 DNA reads as TGTGCCAGCAGCTTAGAGTTCAGGGGGCGGCAAGAGACCCAGTACTTC.

The V call is TRBV7-3, the J call TRBJ2-2; 7 bases match TRBD2. The CDR3 length is 15 residues. CDR1 is SGHTA, CDR2 FQGTGA, per germline. J lost 1 base, V lost 2 bases, and 1 base had no gene match. CDR3 sequence reads: CASSLWGGNTGELFF. DNA for the CDR3: TGTGCCAGCAGCTTATGGGGGGGGAACACCGGGGAGCTGTTTTTT. Together with reference TRBV7-3 and TRBJ2-2, the CDR3 gives the full variable domain: GAGVSQTPSNKVTEKGKYVELRCDPISGHTALYWYRQSLGQGPEFLIYFQGTGAADDSGLPNDRFFAVRPEGSVSTLKIQRTERGDSAVYLCASSLWGGNTGELFFGEGSRLTVL.